The 27 T cell receptor beta chains listed next were all sequenced from one sample in a study of blood T cells in healthy people across ages. For the second PCR, which ran for about 6 to 11 cycles, a sample-barcoded 5' primer and a J-beta primer mix were used. TCRdb reprocessed the 5' RACE reads via MiXCR and lists one record per CDR3 protein. The table records over 600,000 distinct CDR3 sequences, about 47% of them present only once. The sample consisted of blood. These receptors were taken from a man older than 75 in good health.

V is TRBV29-1 and J is TRBJ2-1; D tentatively reads TRBD1 or TRBD2 (7 bases each). CDR1 is SQVTM and CDR2 is ANQGSEA in the germline V gene. The CDR3 runs to 13 residues. Deletions cut 3 bases from V and 8 bases from J, with 14 bases between. As DNA, the CDR3 is TGCAGCGTTGATGAGGGAGGGGGCGATGAGCAGTTCTTC. It translates to CSVDEGGGDEQFF.

The V call is TRBV4-1, the J call TRBJ2-1; the D call may be TRBD1 or TRBD2 (6 bases each). V lost 8 bases to trimming and J lost 4 bases, with 9 bases between them. This CDR3 region has 12 residues. Germline V gives CDR1 MGHRA, CDR2 YSYEKL. The CDR3 DNA reads TGCGCCAGCGGGGGGCGATACAATGAGCAGTTCTTC. This sequence encodes CASGGRYNEQFF.

The V call is TRBV27, the J call TRBJ2-4; 8 bases align to TRBD2. The assigned J gene may be wrong: the sequence end matches TRBJ2-7 better. Germline V CDR1 and CDR2: MNHEY, SMNVEV (reference sequence). This CDR3 spans 16 amino acids. Here the CDR3 DNA reads TGTGCCAGCAGTCTAGGGCGACTAGCGCTAGCCTGCGAGCAGTACTTC. The encoded protein is CASSLGRLALACEQYF.

V is TRBV6-5 and J is TRBJ2-1; D gene unclear. V gave up 2 bases and J gave up 7 bases, with 6 bases separating them. The CDR3 spans 12 residues. Per the germline V gene, CDR1 is MNHEY and CDR2 is SVGAGI. This CDR3 reads CASSYAENEQFF. The CDR3 bases are TGTGCCAGCAGTTACGCGGAGAATGAGCAGTTCTTC.

V and J are TRBV4-2 and TRBJ2-3; D gene uncertain. V lost 0 bases and J lost 6, with 10 bases in between. The CDR3 length is 14 residues. The germline V gene encodes CDR1 LGHNA and CDR2 YNFKEQ. The CDR3 DNA reads TGTGCCAGCAGCCAAGATGTGTCTCCGGATACGCAGTATTTT. Translation: CASSQDVSPDTQYF.

This clonotype was detected many times. The genes are TRBV20-1 and TRBJ2-7; 10 bases are shared with TRBD1. Per the germline V gene, CDR1 is DFQATT and CDR2 is SNEGSKA (reference sequence). The CDR3 has 15 residues. The V gene end was trimmed by 0 bases and the J gene end by 6 bases; junction bases not matched to a gene: 8. The CDR3 sequence: CSAREPGQGITEQYF. The CDR3 DNA is TGCAGTGCTAGAGAACCGGGACAGGGGATTACCGAGCAGTACTTC.

The V gene is TRBV5-1, the J gene TRBJ2-5, with 11 bases that match TRBD2. Germline lookup yields CDR1 SGHRS and CDR2 YFSETQ. This CDR3 has 16 residues. The J segment lost 11 bases and the V segment lost 4 bases, leaving 16 bases of the junction unmatched. This chain's CDR3 is CASSRTIAGGPGEQYF. As DNA, the CDR3 is TGCGCCAGCAGCCGAACGATAGCGGGAGGGCCAGGTGAGCAGTACTTC. The full variable domain, rest sourced from reference TRBV5-1 and TRBJ2-5, is KAGVTQTPRYLIKTRGQQVTLSCSPISGHRSVSWYQQTPGQGLQFLFEYFSETQRNKGNFPGRFSGRQFSNSRSEMNVSTLELGDSALYLCASSRTIAGGPGEQYFGPGTRLLVL.

The J gene is TRBJ2-7, the V gene TRBV28; 7 nucleotides align to TRBD1. The V and J ends lost 9 bases and 4 bases, in that order; junction bases with no gene match: 3. Per germline, CDR1 MDHEN and CDR2 SYDVKM. The CDR3 is 11 residues long. CDR3 coding DNA: TGTGCCAGTGGGACAGTTTACGAGCAGTACTTC. Amino acids: CASGTVYEQYF.

As regards this clonotype: An end of the junction does not agree with germline; a read error may underlie this. The genes are TRBV7-2 and TRBJ1-1; D is unresolved. This CDR3 region has 15 residues. Germline lookup yields CDR1 SGHTA and CDR2 FQGNSA. The CDR3, as DNA: TGTGCCGGCAGCCCGGGTTTGAGGGCTGGGACTGAAGCTTTCTTT. This codes for CAGSPGLRAGTEAFF.

The chain recombines TRBV3-1 with TRBJ2-6, with 13 bases matching TRBD2. This CDR3 is 19 amino acids long. In germline, CDR1 is LGHDT, CDR2 YNNKEL (reference sequence). Trimming removed 4 bases from V and 0 bases from J; junction bases left unmatched: 6. In DNA form, the CDR3 reads TGTGCCAGCAGCCCCAAGGGACTAGCGGGGTACTCTGGGGCCAACGTCCTGACTTTC. Translated, it gives CASSPKGLAGYSGANVLTF.

This sequence joins TRBV7-9 and TRBJ1-6; the D is unclear. Trimming removed 4 bases from V and 0 bases from J, with 13 bases in between. CDR3 length: 17 residues. Germline CDR1 is SEHNR and CDR2 is FQNEAQ (reference sequence). CDR3 nucleotides: TGTGCCAGCAGCTCAAGTGGCTCGAGCTCCTATAATTCACCCCTCCACTTT. As protein: CASSSSGSSSYNSPLHF.

Points on this clonotype: It may be a read error: a sequence one base away is much more abundant. The V call is TRBV5-1, the J call TRBJ2-3; maybe TRBD2 (5 bases). In germline, CDR1 is SGHRS, CDR2 YFSETQ. The V and J ends lost 4 bases and 2 bases respectively, with 14 bases between them. This CDR3 region has 15 residues. As DNA, the CDR3 is TGCGCCAGCAGCACGGAGGACCGGCACACAGATACGCAGTATTTT. It encodes CASSTEDRHTDTQYF. The full variable domain, in which reference TRBV5-1 and TRBJ2-3 provide the parts outside the CDR3, is KAGVTQTPRYLIKTRGQQVTLSCSPISGHRSVSWYQQTPGQGLQFLFEYFSETQRNKGNFPGRFSGRQFSNSRSEMNVSTLELGDSALYLCASSTEDRHTDTQYFGPGTRLTVL.

This clonotype was counted only a few times. The chain uses TRBV7-3 and TRBJ2-5; 9 bases line up with TRBD2. Germline CDR1 SGHTA, CDR2 FQGTGA. CDR3 length equals 15 residues. The trim removed 3 bases at V and 5 bases at J, leaving 7 bases unmatched. This CDR3 reads CASSFSGSIGETQYF. The CDR3 DNA reads as TGTGCCAGCAGCTTTAGCGGGAGCATCGGGGAGACCCAGTACTTC.

V is TRBV5-1 and J is TRBJ1-2, with a possible D match to TRBD1 (6 bases). The CDR3 contains 14 residues. The V gene's germline CDR1 is SGHRS and CDR2 YFSETQ. Trimming pared 0 bases from V and 5 bases from J, leaving 11 bases between. The CDR3, as DNA: TGCGCCAGCAGCTTGGGGACAGCGGGATATGGCTACACCTTC. This gives the protein CASSLGTAGYGYTF.

The chain recombines TRBV12-3 or TRBV12-4 with TRBJ1-3; D is uncertain. The CDR3 has 15 residues. V lost 4 bases and J lost 0, with 10 bases in between. The CDR3 bases are TGTGCCAGCAGTTATGACTCTCTCTCTGGAAACACCATATATTTT. Translated, it gives CASSYDSLSGNTIYF.

The chain couples TRBV10-3 to TRBJ2-7; D perhaps matches TRBD1 (6 bases). Looked up from germline, CDR1 is ENHRY and CDR2 is SYGVKD. The CDR3 totals 15 residues. V shed 3 bases and J shed 3 bases, with 15 bases lying between them. The CDR3 DNA sequence: TGTGCCATCAGTGAAGGACAGATCGGCATCTACGAGCAGTACTTC. This sequence encodes CAISEGQIGIYEQYF.

This chain connects TRBV2 to TRBJ1-1; D not resolved. V was shortened by 4 bases and J by 2 bases, with 8 bases between the two germline ends. Germline values: CDR1 SNHLY, CDR2 FYNNEI. The CDR3 has 13 amino acids. This chain's CDR3 is CASSGESNTEAFF. CDR3 DNA sequence: TGTGCCAGCAGTGGCGAGAGTAACACTGAAGCTTTCTTT. Looking up the rest from reference TRBV2 and TRBJ1-1 gives the full variable domain: EPEVTQTPSHQVTQMGQEVILRCVPISNHLYFYWYRQILGQKVEFLVSFYNNEISEKSEIFDDQFSVERPDGSNFTLKIRSTKLEDSAMYFCASSGESNTEAFFGQGTRLTVV.

To note about this clonotype: An end of the junction differs from the germline gene, which may be a read error. The rearrangement links TRBV28 to TRBJ2-3; no clear D. From germline, CDR1 is MDHEN and CDR2 SYDVKM. This CDR3 has 17 residues. Here the CDR3 DNA reads TGTACCAGCAGTTTCTGGGTTACGAGCGAGACCACGGATACGCAGTATTTT. Translated: CTSSFWVTSETTDTQYF.

The V gene is TRBV4-3, the J gene TRBJ2-1; the D is unclear. Looked up from germline, CDR1 is LGHNA and CDR2 is YSLEER. The CDR3 has 14 residues. Trimming took off 4 bases at V and 6 bases at J, with 13 bases between the two ends. This CDR3 reads CASSPNAVRNEQFF. In nucleotides, the CDR3 is TGCGCCAGCAGCCCAAACGCGGTCCGCAATGAGCAGTTCTTC.

The J gene is TRBJ2-3, the V gene TRBV7-2, with no clear D. The germline gives CDR1 SGHTA, CDR2 FQGNSA. V gave up 5 bases and J gave up 8 bases, with 14 bases separating them. The CDR3 spans 13 residues. The chain's CDR3 is CASSRPSSRTQYF. CDR3 DNA: TGTGCCAGCAGCAGGCCATCCTCCCGTACGCAGTATTTT.

The chain's CDR3 is CASSLFSMTGSFPYEQYF. The DNA for the CDR3 is TGCGCCAGCAGCTTGTTCTCCATGACAGGGAGTTTTCCTTACGAGCAGTACTTC. The chain uses TRBV5-1 and TRBJ2-7; 7 bases agree with TRBD1. The CDR3 is made up of 18 amino acids. After removal of 1 base from V and 4 bases from J, the junction contained 17 bases not matched to a gene. Germline-derived CDR1 and CDR2 are SGHRS and YFSETQ.

This clonotype was seen only a few times. The rearrangement links TRBV7-2 to TRBJ2-1, with TRBD2 matching 9 bases. V lost 4 bases, J lost 7 bases, and 8 bases stayed unmatched. Per the germline V gene, CDR1 is SGHTA and CDR2 is FQGNSA. The CDR3 spans 15 residues. CDR3 residues: CASSSNSGRWNEQFF. The CDR3 coding sequence is TGTGCCAGCAGCTCAAATAGCGGGAGATGGAATGAGCAGTTCTTC.

The chain carries TRBV12-3 or TRBV12-4 and TRBJ1-5, with a weak D call TRBD1 (6 bases). V was pared by 5 bases and J by 4 bases, with 15 bases between. The CDR3 totals 15 residues. The DNA of the CDR3 is TGTGCCAGCAGTCCAAGACAGGCCCTGAATCAGCCCCAGCATTTT. It yields the protein CASSPRQALNQPQHF.

This clonotype was observed at least ten times. V gene TRBV27 combines with J gene TRBJ2-6; no clear D gene. Germline values: CDR1 MNHEY, CDR2 SMNVEV (reference sequence). The CDR3 loop spans 16 amino acids. The V end was cut by 6 bases, the J end by 1 base, with 13 bases between. For the CDR3, the DNA is TGTGCCAGCAGCGAGACCCGAGCGTCTGGGGCCAACGTCCTGACTTTC. Translation: CASSETRASGANVLTF.

V is TRBV7-9 and J is TRBJ2-1, with D possibly TRBD2 on 6 matching bases. The V end lost 1 base, the J end lost 9 bases, and 16 bases lay between the germline ends. The CDR3 is 15 amino acids. The germline V gene has CDR1 SEHNR and CDR2 FQNEAQ (reference sequence). This chain's CDR3 is CASSLGAGTSVEQFF. The CDR3 DNA reads TGTGCCAGCAGCTTAGGGGCGGGAACGTCGGTTGAGCAGTTCTTC. Together with reference TRBV7-9 and TRBJ2-1, the CDR3 gives the full variable domain: DTGVSQNPRHKITKRGQNVTFRCDPISEHNRLYWYRQTLGQGPEFLTYFQNEAQLEKSRLLSDRFSAERPKGSFSTLEIQRTEQGDSAMYLCASSLGAGTSVEQFFGPGTRLTVL.

This sequence joins TRBV12-3 or TRBV12-4 and TRBJ1-2, with a weak D call TRBD1 (5 bases). The V and J ends lost 3 bases and 6 bases respectively, with 11 bases between them. This CDR3 contains 13 residues. CDR3 nucleotides: TGTGCCAGCAGTTTTTTGGGGGTCGATGGCTACACCTTC. Translating it yields CASSFLGVDGYTF.

Ten or more counts support this clonotype. The chain carries TRBV20-1 and TRBJ1-5; no firm D call. The CDR3 totals 15 residues. Trimming left V 3 bases short and J 2 bases short, with 14 bases between. From germline, CDR1 is DFQATT and CDR2 SNEGSKA (reference sequence). Here the CDR3 reads CSARWVGMGNQPQHF. DNA for the CDR3: TGCAGTGCTAGGTGGGTGGGGATGGGCAATCAGCCCCAGCATTTT.